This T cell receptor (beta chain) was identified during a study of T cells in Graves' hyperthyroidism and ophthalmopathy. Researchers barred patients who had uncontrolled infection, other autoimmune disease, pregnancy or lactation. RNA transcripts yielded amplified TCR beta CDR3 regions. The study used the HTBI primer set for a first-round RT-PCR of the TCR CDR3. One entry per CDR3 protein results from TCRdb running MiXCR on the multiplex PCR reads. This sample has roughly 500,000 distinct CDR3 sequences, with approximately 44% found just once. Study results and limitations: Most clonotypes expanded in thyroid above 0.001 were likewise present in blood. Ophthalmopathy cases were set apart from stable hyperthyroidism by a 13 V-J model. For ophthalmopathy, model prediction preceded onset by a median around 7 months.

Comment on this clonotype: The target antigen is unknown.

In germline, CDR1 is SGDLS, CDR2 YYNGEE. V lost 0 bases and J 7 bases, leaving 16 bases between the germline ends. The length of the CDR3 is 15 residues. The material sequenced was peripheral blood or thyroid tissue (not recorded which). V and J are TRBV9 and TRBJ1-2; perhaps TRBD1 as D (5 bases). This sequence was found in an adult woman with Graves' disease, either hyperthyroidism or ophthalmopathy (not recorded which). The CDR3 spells CASSVEGDGGSGYTF. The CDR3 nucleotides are TGTGCCAGCAGCGTAGAAGGGGACGGGGGTAGTGGCTACACCTTC.